This section outlines one T cell receptor beta chain sequence together with its context. The data derive from a study of OX40 agonist ivuxolimab in advanced cancers. Profiled with immunoSEQ multiplex PCR; TCRdb holds only in-frame clones, not every one. The repertoire holds 90,000 to 150,000 clones, with 75% to 90% as singletons. Germline trimming cut 4 bases from V and 5 bases from J; bases unmatched to any gene: 6. Germline-derived CDR1 and CDR2 are SGHRS and YFSETQ. This CDR3 spans 15 amino acids. The specimen was CD4+ or CD8+ T cells sorted from blood, collected in a trial of the OX40 agonist ivuxolimab. The clonotype was recovered from an adult with an advanced solid tumor such as melanoma, head and neck, liver or kidney cancer. This chain connects TRBV5-1 to TRBJ1-6; 7 bases are shared with TRBD1. The CDR3 DNA is TGCGCCAGCAGCCAGACAGGGCAGAATAATTCACCCCTCCACTTT. Its protein is CASSQTGQNNSPLHF.